The rows below give T cell receptor beta chains drawn from one sample of a study of regulatory T cells in long-lasting Graves disease. One entry per CDR3 protein, called by TCRdb with MiXCR from the multiplex PCR reads. The data contain approximately 230,000 distinct CDR3 sequences, 15% to 20% of them singletons. The material was peripheral blood mononuclear cells (PBMCs), obtained at new diagnosis, from a patient treated with antithyroid drugs. The origin of the receptors is a female donor with Graves disease. Each CDR3 is given with its conserved first and last residue. The D gene is left open where the match is weak. Not every row has a clone size; where given, it reads once, few, many or a size class.

TRBV3-1	TRBJ2-7	-	many	CASSSTRGWEQYF	TGTGCCAGCAGTTCGACACGGGGGTGGGAGCAGTACTTC
TRBV24-1	TRBJ1-1	TRBD1	-	CATSDPLTGAAFF	TGTGCCACCAGTGACCCTCTGACAGGGGCAGCTTTCTTT
TRBV28	TRBJ2-3	-	many	CASTSPRTDSTDTQYF	TGTGCCAGCACCTCCCCTCGGACAGACTCCACAGATACGCAGTATTTT
TRBV19	TRBJ1-2	TRBD1	-	CASSNNRGPLYGYTF	TGTGCCAGTAGTAATAACAGGGGGCCCCTCTATGGCTACACCTTC
TRBV20-1	TRBJ2-7	-	once	CSARDHSEGSHEQYF	TGCAGTGCTAGAGATCATTCCGAGGGGAGCCACGAGCAGTACTTC
TRBV4-1	TRBJ1-5	TRBD1	few	CASSQPTGRPQHF	TGCGCCAGCAGCCAGCCGACAGGGCGGCCCCAGCATTTT
TRBV19	TRBJ2-5	TRBD2	many	CASSIVGTSGRETQYF	TGTGCCAGTAGTATAGTCGGGACTAGCGGGAGAGAGACCCAGTACTTC
TRBV20-1	TRBJ1-1	TRBD1	many	CSARDPWTGNTEAFF	TGCAGTGCTAGAGATCCTTGGACAGGGAACACTGAAGCTTTCTTT
TRBV10-1	TRBJ1-5	-	many	CASSDPGCSGPQHF	TGCGCCAGCAGTGATCCAGGGTGTAGTGGACCCCAGCATTTT
TRBV10-3	TRBJ2-1	-	many	CAISESSSMFF	TGTGCCATCAGTGAGTCGTCGTCGATGTTCTTC
TRBV9	TRBJ1-2	TRBD1	many	CASSVRDRGYGYTF	TGTGCCAGCAGCGTAAGGGACAGGGGCTATGGCTACACCTTC
TRBV7-9	TRBJ2-1	TRBD2	many	CASSFSKREVDEQFF	TGTGCCAGCAGCTTTTCCAAGCGGGAGGTCGATGAGCAGTTCTTC
TRBV13	TRBJ1-1	-	many	CASSFQGSTEAFF	TGTGCCAGCAGCTTTCAGGGTAGCACTGAAGCTTTCTTT
TRBV4-1	TRBJ2-3	-	many	CASSQEGQRTDTQYF	TGCGCCAGCAGCCAAGAGGGACAACGCACAGATACGCAGTATTTT
TRBV6-1	TRBJ2-7	TRBD2	many	CASRRLAGTYEQYF	TGTGCCAGCAGGAGACTAGCGGGAACCTACGAGCAGTACTTC
TRBV18	TRBJ2-7	-	many	CASSPYTPSSYEQYF	TGTGCCAGCTCACCATATACGCCTAGCTCCTACGAGCAGTACTTC
TRBV19	TRBJ1-4	-	many	CASSSGLATNEKLFF	TGTGCCAGTAGTTCGGGCCTCGCAACTAATGAAAAACTGTTTTTT
TRBV29-1	TRBJ2-5	TRBD1	many	CSVDSGQGATWKTQYF	TGCAGCGTCGACTCGGGACAGGGGGCGACATGGAAGACCCAGTACTTC
TRBV25-1	TRBJ2-1	TRBD2	many	CASSELTGTSFPFF	TGTGCCAGCAGTGAGTTGACCGGGACTAGCTTTCCGTTCTTC
TRBV6-1	TRBJ2-5	TRBD1	few	CASRADRGGWETQYF	TGTGCCAGCAGGGCGGACAGGGGAGGTTGGGAGACCCAGTACTTC
TRBV20-1	TRBJ2-5	-	-	CSASPLGSGFQETQYF	TGCAGTGCTAGTCCACTAGGGAGCGGATTTCAAGAGACCCAGTACTTC
TRBV10-3	TRBJ2-4	TRBD1	many	CAISEDPGTANIQYF	TGTGCCATCAGTGAGGATCCCGGGACAGCGAACATTCAGTACTTC
TRBV7-2	TRBJ2-1	TRBD1	many	CASSLTKDRGKRNEQFF	TGTGCCAGCAGCCTGACAAAGGACAGGGGAAAAAGAAATGAGCAGTTCTTC
TRBV9	TRBJ2-7	TRBD2	-	CASSVEGTSGGSYEQYF	TGTGCCAGCAGCGTAGAGGGGACTAGCGGGGGTTCCTACGAGCAGTACTTC
TRBV20-1	TRBJ2-3	TRBD2	many	CSAGGLAGPSSTDTQYF	TGCAGTGCAGGGGGGCTAGCGGGACCTTCTAGCACAGATACGCAGTATTTT
TRBV6-5	TRBJ2-3	-	many	CASSSPTRRDDTQYF	TGTGCCAGCAGTTCTCCTACCCGACGAGATGATACGCAGTATTTT
TRBV9	TRBJ2-7	TRBD1	many	CASSWGQSNEQYF	TGCGCCAGCAGCTGGGGACAGTCTAATGAGCAGTACTTC
TRBV11-2	TRBJ2-3	TRBD2	many	CASSLGVWEGRTDTQYF	TGTGCCAGCAGCTTAGGGGTTTGGGAGGGCCGCACAGATACGCAGTATTTT
TRBV7-2	TRBJ1-2	-	many	CASSLAVQEDGYTF	TGTGCCAGCAGCTTAGCGGTACAAGAGGATGGCTACACCTTC
TRBV12-3/TRBV12-4	TRBJ2-7	-	many	CASSFHGPEDEQYF	TGTGCCAGCAGTTTCCACGGCCCAGAGGACGAGCAGTACTTC
TRBV30	TRBJ2-7	-	many	CALTRDLAYEQYF	TGTGCCTTGACCCGGGATCTGGCCTACGAGCAGTACTTC
TRBV12-3/TRBV12-4	TRBJ2-7	-	-	CASSFGSPETYEQYF	TGTGCCAGCAGTTTCGGGAGCCCCGAAACCTACGAGCAGTACTTC
TRBV20-1	TRBJ1-2	-	many	CSARYPGGYGYTF	TGCAGTGCTAGGTATCCCGGGGGCTATGGCTACACCTTC
TRBV7-2	TRBJ2-3	-	-	CASTLSAPEDTQYF	TGTGCCAGCACCCTTAGCGCTCCCGAAGATACGCAGTATTTT
TRBV12-3/TRBV12-4	TRBJ2-2	-	-	CASRGKGDFTNTGELFF	TGTGCCAGCAGGGGGAAGGGGGATTTTACGAACACCGGGGAGCTGTTTTTT
TRBV14	TRBJ1-2	-	many	CASSQGVFYGYTF	TGTGCCAGCAGCCAAGGGGTGTTCTATGGCTACACCTTC
TRBV7-8	TRBJ2-3	TRBD1	many	CASSPIGTGTDTQYF	TGTGCCAGCAGCCCAATCGGGACAGGGACAGATACGCAGTATTTT
TRBV28	TRBJ1-2	-	-	CASRVRGRIGGYTF	TGTGCCAGCCGAGTAAGAGGGAGGATTGGTGGCTACACCTTC
TRBV12-3/TRBV12-4	TRBJ1-2	TRBD1	many	CASRGTGINYGYTF	TGTGCCAGCAGGGGGACAGGCATCAACTATGGCTACACCTTC
TRBV20-1	TRBJ2-4	-	few	CSASQKEAQYF	TGCAGTGCTAGCCAGAAGGAGGCGCAGTACTTC
TRBV3-1	TRBJ2-3	TRBD2	many	CASSLRKSGRASTDTQYF	TGTGCCAGCAGCCTTCGAAAAAGCGGGAGGGCCAGCACAGATACGCAGTATTTT
TRBV3-1	TRBJ2-7	TRBD1	few	CASSQNLGTGGYEQYF	TGTGCCAGCAGCCAAAATCTGGGGACAGGGGGCTACGAGCAGTACTTC